Following are 7 T cell receptor beta chains from one sample sequenced in a study of blood T cell repertoires in COVID-19. Some clones are missing from TCRdb's copy, which holds only in-frame ones; the method was immunoSEQ multiplex PCR. The sample shows about 70,000 clones, 70% to 90% of them seen only once. The sequenced material came from peripheral blood. The source is a man between 70 and 80 years old with active COVID-19.

This clone has more than one count but fewer than ten. The CDR3 spells CAISESSGGAQGSNQPQHF. The CDR3 DNA reads as TGTGCCATCAGTGAGTCGAGCGGGGGGGCCCAAGGGAGCAATCAGCCCCAGCATTTT. The chain carries TRBV10-3 and TRBJ1-5, with D tentatively TRBD1 (6 bases). Trimming removed 0 bases at V and 1 base at J, with 19 bases between. In germline, CDR1 is ENHRY, CDR2 SYGVKD. The CDR3 has 19 residues.

The chain employs TRBV11-3 and TRBJ1-1; D unresolved. Germline V gene lookup returns CDR1 SGHNT and CDR2 YENEEA. V lost 1 base and J 1 base, leaving 4 bases between the germline ends. This CDR3 comprises 13 residues. CDR3 DNA sequence: TGTGCCAGCAGCTTAGGACAGAACACTGAAGCTTTCTTT. It is translated as CASSLGQNTEAFF.

V usage is TRBV6-1 and J usage is TRBJ2-3; TRBD1 might be the D (5 bases). From germline, CDR1 is MNHNS and CDR2 SASEGT. This CDR3 has 14 residues. V was trimmed by 1 base and J by 11 bases, leaving 16 bases between them. The CDR3 nucleotides are TGTGCCAGCAGTGAAGGGGGTCGTACAGGTTTGCAGTATTTT. Translating gives CASSEGGRTGLQYF.

The CDR3 is CASSLREGDTQYF. CDR3 nucleotides: TGTGCCAGCAGCTTAAGGGAGGGGGATACGCAGTATTTT. V gene TRBV7-3 combines with J gene TRBJ2-3, with 7 bases aligning to TRBD2. The J segment lost 6 bases and the V segment lost 1 base, leaving 1 base of the junction unmatched. CDR3 length equals 13 residues. Germline V lookup: CDR1 SGHTA, CDR2 FQGTGA.

This chain links TRBV27 with TRBJ1-2, with D perhaps matching TRBD1 (6 bases). CDR3 length: 13 amino acids. Germline-derived CDR1 and CDR2 are MNHEY and SMNVEV (reference sequence). V was clipped by 5 bases and J by 4 bases, with 11 bases between them. For the CDR3, the DNA is TGTGCCAGCAGTCCTCAGGGGTTCTATGGCTACACCTTC. Translating it yields CASSPQGFYGYTF.

The rearrangement links TRBV10-3 to TRBJ1-1; 7 nucleotides match TRBD1. Germline CDR1 and CDR2: ENHRY and SYGVKD. The CDR3 is 13 amino acids. With 7 bases clipped from V and 6 bases from J, the junction kept 8 bases outside the gene matches. CDR3 DNA sequence: TGTGCCATCATGAGGGACAGTTTAGCTGAAGCTTTCTTT. Its translation: CAIMRDSLAEAFF.

The chain uses TRBV4-2 and TRBJ1-2; 7 bases align to TRBD1. CDR1 is LGHNA and CDR2 is YNFKEQ in the germline V gene. The CDR3 has 17 amino acids. The junction had 10 bases not matched to a gene; V was cut back by 3 bases and J by 0 bases. The CDR3 here is CASSQGLAGGANYGYTF. The CDR3 DNA reads as TGTGCCAGCAGCCAGGGACTCGCAGGGGGAGCTAACTATGGCTACACCTTC.